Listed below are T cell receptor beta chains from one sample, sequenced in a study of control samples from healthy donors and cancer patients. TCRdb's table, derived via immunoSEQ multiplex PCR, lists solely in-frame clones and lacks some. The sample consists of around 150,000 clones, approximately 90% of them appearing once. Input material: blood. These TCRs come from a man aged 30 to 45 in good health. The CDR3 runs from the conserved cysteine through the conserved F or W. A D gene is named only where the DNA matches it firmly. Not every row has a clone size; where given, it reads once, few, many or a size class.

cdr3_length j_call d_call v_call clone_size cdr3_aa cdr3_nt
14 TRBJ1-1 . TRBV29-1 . CSVELGSKNTEAFF TGCAGCGTTGAGTTAGGTTCAAAGAACACTGAAGCTTTCTTT
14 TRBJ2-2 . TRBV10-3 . CAISESYNTGELFF TGTGCCATCAGTGAGTCATATAACACCGGGGAGCTGTTTTTT
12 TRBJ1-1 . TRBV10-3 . CAVGQLHTEAFF TGTGCCGTCGGACAGCTTCACACTGAAGCTTTCTTT
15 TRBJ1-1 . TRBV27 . CASSSLQGDRRKAFF TGTGCCAGCAGTTCTTTACAGGGTGATAGGAGGAAAGCTTTCTTT
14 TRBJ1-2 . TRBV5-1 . CASSLTGANYGYTF TGCGCCAGCAGCTTGACGGGAGCTAACTATGGCTACACCTTC
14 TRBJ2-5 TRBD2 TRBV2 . CASSEALGGGAQYF TGTGCCAGCAGTGAAGCGCTGGGCGGGGGAGCCCAGTACTTC
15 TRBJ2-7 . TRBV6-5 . CASSYGKGISDEQYF TGTGCCAGCAGTTATGGTAAGGGTATTAGCGACGAGCAGTACTTC
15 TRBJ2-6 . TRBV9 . CASSLPGSGANVLTF TGTGCCAGCAGCCTCCCGGGTTCTGGGGCCAACGTCCTGACTTTC
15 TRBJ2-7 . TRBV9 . CASSVIPGSLYEQYF TGTGCCAGCAGCGTTATACCGGGGTCCCTATACGAGCAGTACTTC
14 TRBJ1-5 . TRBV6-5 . CASTTADGGQPQHF TGTGCCAGCACTACAGCCGATGGAGGGCAGCCCCAGCATTTT
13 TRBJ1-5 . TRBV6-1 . CASSEEVVQPQHF TGTGCCAGCAGTGAAGAAGTGGTTCAGCCCCAGCATTTT
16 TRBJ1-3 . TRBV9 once CASSAQPPPSGNTIYF TGTGCCAGCAGCGCCCAACCCCCCCCCTCTGGAAACACCATATATTTT
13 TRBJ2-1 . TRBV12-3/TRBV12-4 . CASTRDVHHEQFF TGTGCCAGCACCCGGGATGTTCATCATGAGCAGTTCTTC
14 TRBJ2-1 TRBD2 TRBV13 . CASKGTSGSNEQFF TGTGCCAGCAAGGGGACTAGCGGGAGCAATGAGCAGTTCTTC
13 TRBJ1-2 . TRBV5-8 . CASSSGQRYGYTF TGTGCCAGCAGCTCGGGACAACGCTATGGCTACACCTTC
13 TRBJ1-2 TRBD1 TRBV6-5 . CASSTTGDYGYTF TGTGCCAGCAGCACTACAGGGGACTATGGCTACACCTTC
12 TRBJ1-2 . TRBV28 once CASRNLGGDPTF TGTGCCAGCAGAAACCTAGGGGGGGACCCCACCTTC
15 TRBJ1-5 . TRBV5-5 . CASSLGVYSNQPQHF TGTGCCAGCAGCTTGGGAGTCTATAGCAATCAGCCCCAGCATTTT
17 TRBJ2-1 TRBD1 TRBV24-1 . CATSDEHRDSSYNEQFF TGTGCCACCAGTGATGAACACCGGGACAGCTCCTACAATGAGCAGTTCTTC
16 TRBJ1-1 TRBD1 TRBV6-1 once CASSARDRGPDTEAFF TGTGCCAGCAGTGCCCGGGACAGAGGGCCGGACACTGAAGCTTTCTTT
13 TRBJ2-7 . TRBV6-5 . CASSLGTGDEQYF TGTGCCAGCAGTTTGGGGACGGGGGACGAGCAGTACTTC
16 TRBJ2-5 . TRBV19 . CASSPGTGGVRETQYF TGTGCCAGTAGTCCCGGGACCGGCGGAGTTCGGGAGACCCAGTACTTC
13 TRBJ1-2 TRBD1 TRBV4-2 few CASSQGTGEGYTF TGTGCCAGCAGCCAAGGGACAGGCGAGGGCTACACCTTC
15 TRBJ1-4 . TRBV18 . CASSGGPPTNEKLFF TGTGCCAGCTCCGGAGGGCCTCCTACTAATGAAAAACTGTTTTTT